In its sample, the clone carrying this T cell receptor (delta chain) was seen many times. Its antigen is not identified. Bulk repertoires came from Vgamma9/Vdelta2+ or Vdelta2-negative gammadelta T cells flow-sorted from PBMC. Germline V gene data show CDR1 as TSWWSYY and CDR2 as QGS. CDR3 length: 14 residues. V was trimmed by 4 bases and J by 6 bases, leaving 15 bases between them. Sequencing covered both gamma and delta TCR chains per sample. TCRdb re-called clones from the multiplex PCR reads using CATT. The sample consists of tens of thousands of delta-chain clones, roughly 1.8% of them appearing once. This entry belongs to a study of γδ T cells in repeated Plasmodium falciparum infection. As for the study in general: Donors were malaria-exposed Malian children or age- and gender-matched Australian children. Samples were taken at baseline, before some infections, and 21 days after each. The study's findings and limits: Malian children's Vdelta2-negative repertoires appeared more expanded and less diverse than Australians'.

This sequence originates from a pool of human donors (malaria-infected and uninfected, not separated). The sequencing sample was made of gamma-delta T cells from blood. The chain links TRDV1 to TRDJ1; weak D call: TRDD3 (6 bases). The DNA for the CDR3 is TGTGCTCTTGGGGCCGTTGGGGGCAGATATAAACTCATCTTT. Residues: CALGAVGGRYKLIF.